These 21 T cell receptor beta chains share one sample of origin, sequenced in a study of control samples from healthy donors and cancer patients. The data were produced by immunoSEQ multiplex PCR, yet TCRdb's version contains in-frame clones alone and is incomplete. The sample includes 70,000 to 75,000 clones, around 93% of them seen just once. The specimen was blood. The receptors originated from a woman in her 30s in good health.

The CDR3 here is CASSPTGGGYNEQFF. The CDR3 nucleotides are TGTGCCAGCAGCCCTACAGGGGGCGGCTACAATGAGCAGTTCTTC. V and J are TRBV3-1 (or the pseudogene TRBV3-2) and TRBJ2-1; 9 bases are shared with TRBD1. J gave up 3 bases and V 4 bases, and 4 bases lay outside the gene matches. This CDR3 contains 15 residues. Germline CDR1 is LGHDT and CDR2 is YNNKEL (reference sequence).

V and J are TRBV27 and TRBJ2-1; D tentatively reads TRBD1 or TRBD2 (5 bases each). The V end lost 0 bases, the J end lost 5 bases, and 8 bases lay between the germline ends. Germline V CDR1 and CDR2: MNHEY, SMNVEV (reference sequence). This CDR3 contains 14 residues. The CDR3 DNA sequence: TGTGCCAGCAGTTTATCGGGACCCCACAATGAGCAGTTCTTC. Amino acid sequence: CASSLSGPHNEQFF.

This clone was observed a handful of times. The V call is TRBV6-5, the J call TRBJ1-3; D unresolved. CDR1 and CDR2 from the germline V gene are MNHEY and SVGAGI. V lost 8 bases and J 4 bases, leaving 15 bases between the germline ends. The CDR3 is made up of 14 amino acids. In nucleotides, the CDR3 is TGTGCCAGCGGACCCCGATGGGCAGGAAACACCATATATTTT. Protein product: CASGPRWAGNTIYF.

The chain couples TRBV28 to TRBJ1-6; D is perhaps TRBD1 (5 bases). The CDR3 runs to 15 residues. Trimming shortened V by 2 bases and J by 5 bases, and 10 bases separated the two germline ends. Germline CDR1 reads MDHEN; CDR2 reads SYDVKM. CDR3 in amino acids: CASSLVGAHNSPLHF. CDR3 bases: TGTGCCAGCAGTTTAGTAGGGGCCCATAATTCACCCCTCCACTTT.

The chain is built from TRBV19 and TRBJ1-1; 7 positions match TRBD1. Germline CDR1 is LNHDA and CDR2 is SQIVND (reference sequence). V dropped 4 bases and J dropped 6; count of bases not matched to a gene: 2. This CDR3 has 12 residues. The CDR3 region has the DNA TGTGCCAGTAGTACAGGGGGGGCTGAAGCTTTCTTT. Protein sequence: CASSTGGAEAFF.

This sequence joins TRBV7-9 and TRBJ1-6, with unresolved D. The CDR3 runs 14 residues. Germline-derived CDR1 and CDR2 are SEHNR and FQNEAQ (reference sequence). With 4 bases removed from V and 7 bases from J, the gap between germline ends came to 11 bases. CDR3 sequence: CASSYAFQNSPLHF. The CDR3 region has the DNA TGTGCCAGCAGCTACGCCTTCCAGAATTCACCCCTCCACTTT.

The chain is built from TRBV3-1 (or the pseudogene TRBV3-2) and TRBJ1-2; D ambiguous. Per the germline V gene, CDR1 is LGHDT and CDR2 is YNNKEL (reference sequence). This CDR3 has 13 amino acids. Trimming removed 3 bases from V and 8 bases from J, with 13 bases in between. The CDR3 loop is CASSQLLTEGYTF. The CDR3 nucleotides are TGTGCCAGCAGCCAGCTACTAACAGAGGGCTACACCTTC.

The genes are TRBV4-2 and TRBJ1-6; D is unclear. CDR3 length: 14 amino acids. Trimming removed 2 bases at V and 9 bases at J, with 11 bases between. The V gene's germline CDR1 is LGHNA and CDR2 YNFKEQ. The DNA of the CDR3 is TGTGCCAGCAGCCAATCCCCACCAAGTTCACCCCTCCACTTT. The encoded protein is CASSQSPPSSPLHF.

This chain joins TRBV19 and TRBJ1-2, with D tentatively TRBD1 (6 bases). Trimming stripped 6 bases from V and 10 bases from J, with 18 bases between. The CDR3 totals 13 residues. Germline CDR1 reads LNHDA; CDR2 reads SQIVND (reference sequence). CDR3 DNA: TGTGCCAGTAGCAGAACCGGGACACCTATCTACACCTTC. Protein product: CASSRTGTPIYTF.

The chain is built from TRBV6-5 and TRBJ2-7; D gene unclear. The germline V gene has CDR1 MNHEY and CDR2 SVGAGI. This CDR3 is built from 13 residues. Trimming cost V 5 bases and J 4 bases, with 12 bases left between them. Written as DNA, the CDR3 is TGTGCCAGCAGTCCGCAGAGGAGTTACGAGCAGTACGTC. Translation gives CASSPQRSYEQYV.

CDR3 amino acids: CASSLVGGRQETQYF. CDR3 DNA sequence: TGCGCCAGCAGCTTAGTAGGGGGCCGACAAGAGACCCAGTACTTC. V and J are TRBV5-1 and TRBJ2-5; 7 bases match TRBD1. Germline V gene lookup returns CDR1 SGHRS and CDR2 YFSETQ. Trimming took 2 bases from V and 2 from J; bases not matched to a gene: 6. The length of the CDR3 is 15 residues.

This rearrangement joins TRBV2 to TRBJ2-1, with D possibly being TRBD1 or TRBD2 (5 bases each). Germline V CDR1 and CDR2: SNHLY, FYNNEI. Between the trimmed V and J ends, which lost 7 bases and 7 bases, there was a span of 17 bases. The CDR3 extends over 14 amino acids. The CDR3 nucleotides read TGTGCCAGCACGGTGGGGACCTCAGGGAATGAGCAGTTCTTC. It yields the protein CASTVGTSGNEQFF.

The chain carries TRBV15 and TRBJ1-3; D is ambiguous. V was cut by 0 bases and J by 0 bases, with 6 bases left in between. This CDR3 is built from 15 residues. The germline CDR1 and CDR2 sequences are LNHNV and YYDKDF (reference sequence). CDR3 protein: CATSRDFSSGNTIYF. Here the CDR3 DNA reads TGTGCCACCAGCAGAGATTTTAGCTCTGGAAACACCATATATTTT.

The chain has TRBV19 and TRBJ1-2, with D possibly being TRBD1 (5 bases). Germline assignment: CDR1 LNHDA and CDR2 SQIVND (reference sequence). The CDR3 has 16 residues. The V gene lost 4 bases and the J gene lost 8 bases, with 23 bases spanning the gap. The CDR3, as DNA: TGTGCCAGTAGTAAAAGGGTCGACAGTCCCCCCGCCGGCTACACCTTC. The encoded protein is CASSKRVDSPPAGYTF.

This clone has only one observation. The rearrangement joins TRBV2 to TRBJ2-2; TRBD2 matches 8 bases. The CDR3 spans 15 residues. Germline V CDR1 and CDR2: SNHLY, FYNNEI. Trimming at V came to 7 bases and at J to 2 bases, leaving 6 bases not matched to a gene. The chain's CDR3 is CASNTGGANTGELFF. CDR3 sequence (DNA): TGTGCCAGCAACACCGGGGGGGCCAACACCGGGGAGCTGTTTTTT.

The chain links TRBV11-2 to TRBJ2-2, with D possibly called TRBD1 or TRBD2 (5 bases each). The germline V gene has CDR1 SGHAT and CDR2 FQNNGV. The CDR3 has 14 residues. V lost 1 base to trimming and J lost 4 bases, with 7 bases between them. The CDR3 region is CASSLGGSTGELFF. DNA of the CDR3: TGTGCCAGCAGCTTAGGGGGGAGCACCGGGGAGCTGTTTTTT.

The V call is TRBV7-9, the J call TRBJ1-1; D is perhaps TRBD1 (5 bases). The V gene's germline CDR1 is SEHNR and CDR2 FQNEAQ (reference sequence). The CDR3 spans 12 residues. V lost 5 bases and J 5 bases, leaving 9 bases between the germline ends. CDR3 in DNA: TGTGCCAGCAGCCACGGGGGGACTGAAGCTTTCTTT. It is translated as CASSHGGTEAFF. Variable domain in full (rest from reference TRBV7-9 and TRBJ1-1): DTGVSQNPRHKITKRGQNVTFRCDPISEHNRLYWYRQTLGQGPEFLTYFQNEAQLEKSRLLSDRFSAERPKGSFSTLEIQRTEQGDSAMYLCASSHGGTEAFFGQGTRLTVV.

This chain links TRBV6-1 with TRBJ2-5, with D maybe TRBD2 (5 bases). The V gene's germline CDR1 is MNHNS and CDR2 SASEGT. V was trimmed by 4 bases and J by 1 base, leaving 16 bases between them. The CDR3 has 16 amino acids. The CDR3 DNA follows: TGTGCCAGCAGTGCAATCCGGGGAGCGGTCCAAGAGACCCAGTACTTC. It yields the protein CASSAIRGAVQETQYF.

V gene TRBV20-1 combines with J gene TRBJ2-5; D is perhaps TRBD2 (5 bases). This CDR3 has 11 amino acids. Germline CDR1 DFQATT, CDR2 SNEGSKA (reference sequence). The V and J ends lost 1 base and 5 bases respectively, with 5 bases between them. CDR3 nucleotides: TGCAGTGCTAGAGGGGAGGAGACCCAGTACTTC. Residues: CSARGEETQYF.

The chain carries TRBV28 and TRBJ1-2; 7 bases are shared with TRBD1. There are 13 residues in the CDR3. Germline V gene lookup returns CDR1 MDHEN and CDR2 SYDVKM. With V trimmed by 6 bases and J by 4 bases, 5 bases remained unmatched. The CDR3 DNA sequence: TGTGCCAGCAGGGGACAGTCTATCTATGGCTACACCTTC. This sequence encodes CASRGQSIYGYTF.

For the CDR3, the DNA is TGCAGTGCTAGTTGGGACACCAATTTATACTACACCTTC. This codes for CSASWDTNLYYTF. The rearrangement uses TRBV20-1 and TRBJ1-2, with D perhaps matching TRBD1 (6 bases). The CDR3 extends over 13 amino acids. The V gene lost 3 bases and the J gene lost 10 bases, with 18 bases spanning the gap. In germline, CDR1 is DFQATT, CDR2 SNEGSKA (reference sequence).